Listed below are T cell receptor beta chains from one sample, sequenced in a study of blood T cells in healthy people across ages. TCRdb reanalysed the 5' RACE reads using MiXCR and keeps one entry per CDR3 protein. The sample contains more than 800,000 distinct CDR3 sequences, about 28% of which appear only once. Sequencing was done on a sample of blood. These TCRs come from a woman aged 80 or over in good health. Each CDR3 is given with its conserved first and last residue. A D gene is named only where the DNA matches it firmly. Expanded clones are given a class, and other clones once, few, many or no size at all.

j_gene: TRBJ1-3; v_gene: TRBV11-2; abundance: -; d_gene: -; CDR3nt: TGTGCCAGCAGCTCCCTGGGCGGTGGAAACACCATATATTTT; CDR3aa: CASSSLGGGNTIYF
j_gene: TRBJ2-2; v_gene: TRBV6-5; abundance: few; d_gene: -; CDR3nt: TGTGCCAGCAGCAATGGGGGTCCCGGGGAGCTGTTTTTT; CDR3aa: CASSNGGPGELFF
j_gene: TRBJ2-7; v_gene: TRBV7-2; abundance: medium-sized; d_gene: -; CDR3nt: TGTGCCAGCACCCAGGGACGGAACTACGAGCAGTACTTC; CDR3aa: CASTQGRNYEQYF
j_gene: TRBJ1-1; v_gene: TRBV27; abundance: few; d_gene: -; CDR3nt: TGTGCCAGCAGAAACACCGGGGCATCCGAAGCTTTCTTT; CDR3aa: CASRNTGASEAFF
j_gene: TRBJ1-1; v_gene: TRBV7-2; abundance: -; d_gene: TRBD1; CDR3nt: TGTGCCAGCAGTCGACAGGGAGGACGGACTGAAGCTTTCTTT; CDR3aa: CASSRQGGRTEAFF
j_gene: TRBJ2-7; v_gene: TRBV3-1; abundance: many; d_gene: TRBD2; CDR3nt: TGTGCCAGCAGCCCGGGACTAGCGGGGGTCAGAAACGAGCAGTACTTC; CDR3aa: CASSPGLAGVRNEQYF
j_gene: TRBJ2-3; v_gene: TRBV6-2/TRBV6-3; abundance: few; d_gene: -; CDR3nt: TGTGCCAGCAGTACCCGGGGGCGGGGCGAGCAGTATTTT; CDR3aa: CASSTRGRGEQYF
j_gene: TRBJ1-4; v_gene: TRBV11-2; abundance: -; d_gene: -; CDR3nt: TGTGCCAGCAGCGAAAGCTGGGGAATCGAAAAACGGTTTTTT; CDR3aa: CASSESWGIEKRFF
j_gene: TRBJ1-3; v_gene: TRBV10-3; abundance: -; d_gene: TRBD1; CDR3nt: TGTGCCATCAGTGAGTCGTCAGGGGGCTCTGGAAACACCATATATTTT; CDR3aa: CAISESSGGSGNTIYF
j_gene: TRBJ2-6; v_gene: TRBV7-2; abundance: many; d_gene: TRBD2; CDR3nt: TGTGCCAGCAGCTTAGACGGGGGGAGTTTCGGCTCTGGGGCCAACGTCCTGACTTTC; CDR3aa: CASSLDGGSFGSGANVLTF
j_gene: TRBJ2-3; v_gene: TRBV12-3/TRBV12-4; abundance: few; d_gene: -; CDR3nt: TGTGCCAGCAGTTTAGTACTCTCTGGCACAGATACGCAGTATTTT; CDR3aa: CASSLVLSGTDTQYF
j_gene: TRBJ2-6; v_gene: TRBV14; abundance: many; d_gene: -; CDR3nt: TGTGCCAGCAGCCACCCCATCGCTGGGGCCAACGTCCTGACTTTC; CDR3aa: CASSHPIAGANVLTF
j_gene: TRBJ2-5; v_gene: TRBV7-9; abundance: many; d_gene: TRBD2; CDR3nt: TGTGCCAGCAGCTTTGATGCGGGGGGCCTGGAGACCCAGTACTTC; CDR3aa: CASSFDAGGLETQYF
j_gene: TRBJ1-6; v_gene: TRBV12-3/TRBV12-4; abundance: few; d_gene: TRBD1; CDR3nt: TGTGCCAGCAGCCCGACAGGGGGCATCTCACCCCCCCACTTT; CDR3aa: CASSPTGGISPPHF
j_gene: TRBJ2-1; v_gene: TRBV11-3; abundance: few; d_gene: -; CDR3nt: TGTGCCAGCAGCCGATTGGGACTTGCCTACAATGAGCAGTTCTTC; CDR3aa: CASSRLGLAYNEQFF
j_gene: TRBJ1-1; v_gene: TRBV12-3/TRBV12-4; abundance: -; d_gene: -; CDR3nt: TGTGCCAGCAGCCGTGATCGGGAATTGACTGAAGCTTTCTTT; CDR3aa: CASSRDRELTEAFF
j_gene: TRBJ2-6; v_gene: TRBV7-6; abundance: many; d_gene: -; CDR3nt: TGTGCCAGCAGCCGGGGGTTTCTCGGGCCTGGGGCCAACGTCCTGACTTTC; CDR3aa: CASSRGFLGPGANVLTF
j_gene: TRBJ2-5; v_gene: TRBV2; abundance: many; d_gene: TRBD2; CDR3nt: TGTGCCAGCAGTGAATTAGCGGGGGAGACCCAGTACTTC; CDR3aa: CASSELAGETQYF
j_gene: TRBJ2-1; v_gene: TRBV7-2; abundance: many; d_gene: TRBD1; CDR3nt: TGTGCCAGCAGCTTAGCGCGGCAGGGGGCCTCGTCTCAGTACAATGAGCAGTTCTTC; CDR3aa: CASSLARQGASSQYNEQFF
j_gene: TRBJ1-2; v_gene: TRBV7-9; abundance: many; d_gene: -; CDR3nt: TGTGCCAGCAGCTTAGGAGGGGCGTTTCGCTACACCTTC; CDR3aa: CASSLGGAFRYTF
j_gene: TRBJ1-2; v_gene: TRBV27; abundance: many; d_gene: TRBD1; CDR3nt: TGTGCCAGCAGATACAGGACAGGGGGAAATGGCTACACCTTC; CDR3aa: CASRYRTGGNGYTF
j_gene: TRBJ1-1; v_gene: TRBV6-6; abundance: few; d_gene: -; CDR3nt: TGTGCCAGTACAGGGCGCGGGTTAGGGAACACTGAAGCTTTCTTT; CDR3aa: CASTGRGLGNTEAFF
j_gene: TRBJ2-1; v_gene: TRBV5-1; abundance: many; d_gene: -; CDR3nt: TGCGCCAGCAGCTTGTCGGGACAATACACCTACAATGAGCAGTTCTTC; CDR3aa: CASSLSGQYTYNEQFF
j_gene: TRBJ2-1; v_gene: TRBV18; abundance: many; d_gene: -; CDR3nt: TGTGCCAGCTCACCTGTTCGGCAGAACAATCGAAAAAACAATGAGCAGTTCTTC; CDR3aa: CASSPVRQNNRKNNEQFF
j_gene: TRBJ2-3; v_gene: TRBV7-9; abundance: many; d_gene: TRBD2; CDR3nt: TGTGCCAGCAGCTTAGTACATGCTAGCGGTACTAGCACAGATACGCAGTATTTT; CDR3aa: CASSLVHASGTSTDTQYF
j_gene: TRBJ2-4; v_gene: TRBV19; abundance: -; d_gene: TRBD1; CDR3nt: TGTGCCAGTAGCCCCGTCGAGACAGGGCGTGGAGAGCAGTACTTC; CDR3aa: CASSPVETGRGEQYF
j_gene: TRBJ1-2; v_gene: TRBV28; abundance: -; d_gene: -; CDR3nt: TGTGCAAGCGGGGATGCTACTGGCTACACCTTC; CDR3aa: CASGDATGYTF
j_gene: TRBJ1-1; v_gene: TRBV7-8; abundance: -; d_gene: TRBD1; CDR3nt: TGTGCCAGCAGCACCTTGACAGGGCCGGTTGGTACTGAAGCTTTCTTT; CDR3aa: CASSTLTGPVGTEAFF
j_gene: TRBJ2-1; v_gene: TRBV20-1; abundance: many; d_gene: -; CDR3nt: TGCAGTGCTTCGGACGGCTGGTCTAGCTCCTACAATGAGCAGTTCTTC; CDR3aa: CSASDGWSSSYNEQFF
j_gene: TRBJ2-5; v_gene: TRBV4-1; abundance: many; d_gene: -; CDR3nt: TGCGCCAGCAGCCAAGATGGAGCCGTAAAGGGGTTAGAGACCCAGTACTTC; CDR3aa: CASSQDGAVKGLETQYF
j_gene: TRBJ1-5; v_gene: TRBV3-1; abundance: few; d_gene: -; CDR3nt: TGTGCCAGCAGCCAAGGGACAGACAATCAGCCCCAGCATTTT; CDR3aa: CASSQGTDNQPQHF
j_gene: TRBJ2-5; v_gene: TRBV20-1; abundance: many; d_gene: TRBD2; CDR3nt: TGCAGTGCCCCGGGACTAGCGGGGGCACTCCAAGAGACCCAGTACTTC; CDR3aa: CSAPGLAGALQETQYF
j_gene: TRBJ1-5; v_gene: TRBV27; abundance: few; d_gene: -; CDR3nt: TGTGCCAGCAGCGGGGCAGGCGGGTTACTGCCCCAGCATTTT; CDR3aa: CASSGAGGLLPQHF
j_gene: TRBJ2-5; v_gene: TRBV15; abundance: -; d_gene: -; CDR3nt: TGTGCCACCGGTAGGACAGCTCTTCGAGAGACCCAGTACTTC; CDR3aa: CATGRTALRETQYF
j_gene: TRBJ2-7; v_gene: TRBV6-2/TRBV6-3; abundance: many; d_gene: TRBD2; CDR3nt: TGTGCCAGCAGTCCTCGACTAGCGGGGGGTTACGAGCAGTACTTC; CDR3aa: CASSPRLAGGYEQYF
j_gene: TRBJ1-2; v_gene: TRBV20-1; abundance: few; d_gene: -; CDR3nt: TGCAGTGCTAGAGATCTCGGGGCAGGGCCCTATGGCTACACCTTC; CDR3aa: CSARDLGAGPYGYTF
j_gene: TRBJ1-1; v_gene: TRBV5-6; abundance: few; d_gene: -; CDR3nt: TGTGCCAGCAGCACTGTCCCTGGGTACAGCACTGAAGCTTTCTTT; CDR3aa: CASSTVPGYSTEAFF
j_gene: TRBJ1-1; v_gene: TRBV3-1; abundance: -; d_gene: -; CDR3nt: TGTGCCAGCAGCCAACAAGGGACGGGTAGAGCTTTCTTT; CDR3aa: CASSQQGTGRAFF
j_gene: TRBJ2-7; v_gene: TRBV7-2; abundance: many; d_gene: -; CDR3nt: TGTGCCAGCAGCTTTAGGGGGTTGGGACTTTCCTACGAGCAGTACTTC; CDR3aa: CASSFRGLGLSYEQYF
j_gene: TRBJ2-1; v_gene: TRBV6-2/TRBV6-3; abundance: -; d_gene: TRBD2; CDR3nt: TGTGCCAGCAGTTACTCGGGACTAGCGGGGGGCTTCGTCAATGAGCAGTTCTTC; CDR3aa: CASSYSGLAGGFVNEQFF
j_gene: TRBJ2-4; v_gene: TRBV11-2; abundance: -; d_gene: TRBD1; CDR3nt: TGTGCCAGCAGCTTCCAATCGACAGGGGCCAAAAACATTCAGTACTTC; CDR3aa: CASSFQSTGAKNIQYF
j_gene: TRBJ2-3; v_gene: TRBV20-1; abundance: -; d_gene: TRBD2; CDR3nt: TGCAGGGCTCTCGATTTGCGGGGGGGCACAGATACGCAGTATTTT; CDR3aa: CRALDLRGGTDTQYF
j_gene: TRBJ1-1; v_gene: TRBV29-1; abundance: few; d_gene: TRBD1; CDR3nt: TGCAGCGTTGAAGATTTCGACAGGGGTACTGAAGCTTTCTTT; CDR3aa: CSVEDFDRGTEAFF
j_gene: TRBJ1-3; v_gene: TRBV7-2; abundance: few; d_gene: -; CDR3nt: TGTGCCAGCAGTCCCAGCGGGGGGATCTCTGGAAACACCATATATTTT; CDR3aa: CASSPSGGISGNTIYF
j_gene: TRBJ2-7; v_gene: TRBV3-1; abundance: -; d_gene: -; CDR3nt: TGTGCCAGCAGCCAAGAAAGAGGGTTTAGCTCCTACAATGAGCAGTACTTC; CDR3aa: CASSQERGFSSYNEQYF
j_gene: TRBJ2-5; v_gene: TRBV7-2; abundance: many; d_gene: -; CDR3nt: TGTGCCAGCAGCTTAGGGAGGGGGTTCGAGACCCAGTACTTC; CDR3aa: CASSLGRGFETQYF
j_gene: TRBJ2-3; v_gene: TRBV6-5; abundance: many; d_gene: -; CDR3nt: TGTGCCAGCAGTTATGACGGAACATTCACAGATACGCAGTATTTT; CDR3aa: CASSYDGTFTDTQYF
j_gene: TRBJ2-7; v_gene: TRBV18; abundance: once; d_gene: TRBD2; CDR3nt: TGTGCCAGCTCACCTGCGGGGGAAGAGGCCCAGTACTTC; CDR3aa: CASSPAGEEAQYF
j_gene: TRBJ2-5; v_gene: TRBV7-2; abundance: -; d_gene: -; CDR3nt: TGTGCCGGCAGCCTTACGGGCAAGTCCTACAAGCAGTACTTC; CDR3aa: CAGSLTGKSYKQYF
j_gene: TRBJ2-3; v_gene: TRBV7-2; abundance: many; d_gene: -; CDR3nt: TGTGCCAGCAGCTCGGACACGTGGACAGATACGCAGTATTTT; CDR3aa: CASSSDTWTDTQYF
j_gene: TRBJ1-3; v_gene: TRBV9; abundance: -; d_gene: TRBD1; CDR3nt: TGTGCCAGCAGCGCGGGACAGGGAACTGGAAACACCATATATTTT; CDR3aa: CASSAGQGTGNTIYF
j_gene: TRBJ1-4; v_gene: TRBV4-3; abundance: -; d_gene: TRBD1; CDR3nt: TGCGCCAGCAGCCAAGTTTACTTGGGACAGGGGGAAAAACGGTTTTTT; CDR3aa: CASSQVYLGQGEKRFF
j_gene: TRBJ2-1; v_gene: TRBV6-1; abundance: few; d_gene: TRBD2; CDR3nt: TGTGCCAGCTTAGACCGGACTAGCGGGGGTAATGAGCAGTTCTTC; CDR3aa: CASLDRTSGGNEQFF
j_gene: TRBJ2-2; v_gene: TRBV4-3; abundance: -; d_gene: -; CDR3nt: TGCGCCAGCAGCCAAAGGACTAACCCGCGGGGAAAGACCGGGGAGCTGTTTTTT; CDR3aa: CASSQRTNPRGKTGELFF